This T cell receptor beta chain stems from a study of beta chain features in type 1 diabetes. Study-level points and caveats: In cDNA sequencing, cells with high TCR expression could be over-represented. Moderate but significant shortening of TCRB CDR3s was recorded in all four CD4+ subsets from Type 1 diabetes patients.

As to this clone: Antigen specificity is unknown.

Blood was collected once per donor into heparin, averaging approximately 0.11 L. The germline V gene has CDR1 LGHNA and CDR2 YSLEER. Unmatched junction bases numbered 3, after V lost 4 bases and J lost 2 bases. This CDR3 is built from 15 residues. Expressed TCRB transcripts got sequenced, as all isolated RNA was reverse transcribed. Clones were sequenced by immunoSEQ multiplex PCR, and TCRdb holds only the in-frame ones, with some missing. The repertoire includes hundreds of thousands of clones, 11% to 15% of them detected once, and just under 0.04% sits in the top ten. The chain recombines TRBV4-3 with TRBJ2-3, with 10 positions matching TRBD2. Sequenced sample: naive CD4+ T cells from blood. This TCR was recovered from a man between 18 and 35 years old with type 1 diabetes. In DNA, the CDR3 is TGCGCCAGCAGCCTAGCGGGGGGACCCACAGATACGCAGTATTTT. Its protein product is CASSLAGGPTDTQYF.